A single sample is the source of the 30 T cell receptor beta chains below, sequenced in a study of metastatic and nonmetastatic thyroid tumors. TCRdb re-called the PCR reads through MiXCR. The table has 4,500 to 6,000 clones, roughly 30% seen once. Before thyroid surgery, none of the patients had received any treatment. The material sequenced was adjacent normal tissue. All receptors come from a female donor with papillary thyroid cancer or a benign thyroid nodule (not recorded which). Some clones in this sample may be carry-over from other donors' samples.

This clone showed up just a few times. The rearrangement links TRBV10-3 to TRBJ2-7, with a weak D call TRBD1 (5 bases). The CDR3 runs to 12 residues. V was trimmed by 2 bases and J by 7 bases, leaving 9 bases between them. Germline values: CDR1 ENHRY, CDR2 SYGVKD. CDR3 amino acids: CAISETGQEQYF. DNA of the CDR3: TGTGCCATCAGTGAGACAGGTCAGGAGCAGTACTTC.

V is TRBV7-8 and J is TRBJ2-3, with D perhaps matching TRBD1 (6 bases). V was shortened by 5 bases and J by 5 bases, with 14 bases between the two germline ends. The CDR3 is made up of 14 amino acids. The germline gives CDR1 SGHVS, CDR2 FQNEAQ. Written as DNA, the CDR3 is TGTGCCAGCAGCCAAGATACAGGGAGAGATACGCAGTATTTT. Protein sequence: CASSQDTGRDTQYF.

This clone is large. The chain carries TRBV28 and TRBJ2-7; tentatively, D is TRBD1 (5 bases). This CDR3 has 14 amino acids. V gave up 7 bases and J gave up 1 base, with 14 bases separating them. Germline CDR1 MDHEN, CDR2 SYDVKM. The CDR3 is CASNRSGFSYEQYF. CDR3 in DNA: TGTGCCAGCAACCGGTCAGGGTTTTCCTACGAGCAGTACTTC.

This clone appeared a few times. The chain combines TRBV28 with TRBJ2-6, with 9 bases matching TRBD2. J lost 5 bases, V lost 5 bases, and 10 bases had no gene match. The CDR3 is 17 amino acids. Germline loops: CDR1 MDHEN, CDR2 SYDVKM. The CDR3 nucleotides are TGTGCCAGCAGTCCGATCCTAGCGGGATCTTGGGCCAACGTCCTGACTTTC. Translated, it gives CASSPILAGSWANVLTF.

The V call is TRBV27, the J call TRBJ2-7; 8 bases line up with TRBD1. Germline V gene data show CDR1 as MNHEY and CDR2 as SMNVEV (reference sequence). The CDR3 extends over 14 amino acids. V lost 6 bases to trimming and J lost 1 base; unmatched junction nucleotides: 5. This chain's CDR3 is CASRYGQGSYEQYF. The CDR3 nucleotides are TGTGCCAGCAGGTATGGACAGGGATCCTACGAGCAGTACTTC.

The genes are TRBV20-1 and TRBJ2-7, with D tentatively TRBD1 (5 bases). With 5 bases removed from V and 4 bases from J, the gap between germline ends came to 15 bases. The germline V gene has CDR1 DFQATT and CDR2 SNEGSKA (reference sequence). The CDR3 runs 13 residues. As DNA, the CDR3 is TGCAGTGCTTACAGGTCAAGGGGATACGAGCAGTACTTC. As protein: CSAYRSRGYEQYF.

This clone was detected a few times. This chain uses TRBV12-3 or TRBV12-4 with TRBJ2-7; D might be TRBD1 (7 bases). The V gene lost 7 bases and the J gene lost 2 bases, with 21 bases spanning the gap. The CDR3 contains 16 residues. The DNA of the CDR3 is TGTGCCAGCACTTACGCGGGGACCGGGACAGCCTACGAGCAGTACTTC. This translates into CASTYAGTGTAYEQYF.

Relative to its sample, this clone is medium-sized. This chain links TRBV19 with TRBJ2-7, with 10 bases identical to TRBD1. The length of the CDR3 is 15 residues. Germline CDR1 and CDR2: LNHDA and SQIVND (reference sequence). After removal of 5 bases from V and 4 bases from J, the junction contained 8 bases not matched to a gene. CDR3 DNA sequence: TGTGCCAGTAGTGGACGGACAGGGGGTTTTTACGAGCAGTACTTC. This sequence encodes CASSGRTGGFYEQYF.

This clone showed up just a few times. This chain joins TRBV6-4 and TRBJ2-1, with TRBD2 matching 10 bases. Germline trimming cut 5 bases from V and 3 bases from J; bases unmatched to any gene: 13. This CDR3 is 18 amino acids long. Germline CDR1 is MRHNA and CDR2 is SNTAGT. CDR3 residues: CASSFQIPGLASYNEQFF. CDR3 coding DNA: TGTGCCAGCAGTTTCCAGATCCCGGGACTAGCGAGCTACAATGAGCAGTTCTTC.

This chain uses TRBV5-4 with TRBJ1-1; D remains ambiguous. The CDR3 sequence is 12 residues long. Germline V gene sequence: CDR1 SGHNT, CDR2 YYREEE (reference sequence). V was trimmed by 6 bases and J by 2 bases, leaving 8 bases between them. In nucleotides, the CDR3 is TGTGCCAGCATCCTAGGTAACACTGAAGCTTTCTTT. Amino acid sequence: CASILGNTEAFF.

Concerning this clone itself: At one end the junction does not follow the germline gene, possibly because of a read error. The gene calls are TRBV6-5 and TRBJ2-4; no reliable D call. The germline CDR1 and CDR2 sequences are MNHEY and SVGAGI. This CDR3 region has 15 residues. The CDR3 region is CARRYSTHGSSIQYF. DNA for the CDR3: TGTGCCCGCAGATACTCGACTCATGGGTCCAGCATTCAGTACTTC.

This clone appeared many times. The J gene is TRBJ2-5, the V gene TRBV4-1; 8 bases fit TRBD1. The germline V gene has CDR1 MGHRA and CDR2 YSYEKL. The CDR3 runs 15 residues. Trimming cost V 1 base and J 4 bases; bases outside gene matches: 5. The CDR3 nucleotides read TGCGCCAGCAGCCAAGGAGACAGGGGACGAGAGACCCAGTACTTC. Its protein is CASSQGDRGRETQYF.

In its sample, this clone is medium-sized. The chain employs TRBV5-1 and TRBJ1-3; D possibly corresponds to TRBD1 (6 bases). Germline CDR1 SGHRS, CDR2 YFSETQ. The V end was cut by 4 bases, the J end by 4 bases, with 15 bases between. The CDR3 length is 15 residues. CDR3 in DNA: TGCGCCAGCAGCCATCAACAGGGATCGGGAAACACCATATATTTT. It is translated as CASSHQQGSGNTIYF.

CDR3 loop: CASSPPGTGGFYEQYF. Here the CDR3 DNA reads TGTGCCAGCAGTCCACCCGGGACAGGGGGTTTTTACGAGCAGTACTTC. The chain is built from TRBV28 and TRBJ2-7, with 11 bases matching TRBD1. The CDR3 sequence is 16 residues long. After removal of 5 bases from V and 4 bases from J, the junction contained 10 bases not matched to a gene. Germline V gives CDR1 MDHEN, CDR2 SYDVKM.

This clone was counted a few times. The chain couples TRBV6-5 to TRBJ2-7; 7 positions agree with TRBD2. The CDR3 consists of 16 residues. Unmatched junction bases numbered 11, after V lost 2 bases and J lost 4 bases. Germline CDR1 MNHEY, CDR2 SVGAGI. In DNA form, the CDR3 reads TGTGCCAGCAGTTACACCCAACTAGCGCGGAATTACGAGCAGTACTTC. It encodes CASSYTQLARNYEQYF.

Points on this clone: The germline gene is not matched at one end of the junction; a read error may be the cause. The CDR3 DNA reads TGTGCCAGCAGCCCCTCTGATGCGGGAAAGAGCACTGAAGCCTTCTTT. Protein product: CASSPSDAGKSTEAFF. The chain is built from TRBV6-2 or TRBV6-3 and TRBJ1-1; D call uncertain. This CDR3 has 16 amino acids. Germline V gene sequence: CDR1 MNHEY, CDR2 SVGEGT.

This clone was detected a few times. This chain uses TRBV28 with TRBJ2-7; no clear D gene. This CDR3 is built from 15 residues. Germline CDR1 reads MDHEN; CDR2 reads SYDVKM. Trimming took off 4 bases at V and 0 bases at J, with 13 bases between the two ends. Here the CDR3 DNA reads TGTGCCAGCAGTTCCCGCCTAGGTTTCTCCTACGAGCAGTACTTC. Translation gives CASSSRLGFSYEQYF.

Only a few counts were recorded for this clone. The V and J genes are TRBV27 and TRBJ2-7, with 11 bases fitting TRBD1. The J call is uncertain, as TRBJ2-1 better fits the DNA end. Germline CDR1 MNHEY, CDR2 SMNVEV (reference sequence). The CDR3 contains 15 residues. DNA of the CDR3: TGTGCCAGCAGGTATGGACAGGGGGCTGGTCCCGTGCAGTTCTTC. Protein sequence: CASRYGQGAGPVQFF.

V usage is TRBV20-1 and J usage is TRBJ2-7; maybe TRBD1 (5 bases). V lost 5 bases and J lost 3, with 14 bases in between. The CDR3 extends over 13 amino acids. From germline, CDR1 is DFQATT and CDR2 SNEGSKA (reference sequence). In nucleotides, the CDR3 is TGCAGTGCTGGGGTTGACAGAGACTACGAGCAGTACTTC. Translated: CSAGVDRDYEQYF.

This clone was detected once. The V call is TRBV20-1, the J call TRBJ2-7; TRBD2 agrees at 7 bases. Germline V CDR1 and CDR2: DFQATT, SNEGSKA (reference sequence). The J segment lost 2 bases and the V segment lost 0 bases, leaving 7 bases of the junction unmatched. The CDR3 length is 15 residues. CDR3 region: CSARDLASGTYEQYF. The CDR3 DNA reads as TGCAGTGCTAGAGATCTGGCTAGCGGAACCTACGAGCAGTACTTC.

This clone was found once. CDR3 sequence reads: CASSLQTGQPQHF. The CDR3 coding sequence is TGTGCCAGCAGCCTGCAGACGGGTCAGCCCCAGCATTTT. The chain carries TRBV7-9 and TRBJ1-5; D is ambiguous. Germline V gene data show CDR1 as SEHNR and CDR2 as FQNEAQ (reference sequence). The ends were cut back, 5 bases at V and 6 bases at J, with 11 bases in the middle. This CDR3 spans 13 amino acids.

The CDR3 here is CASSTGTVEYF. The CDR3 DNA is TGTGCCAGCAGCACTGGGACAGTCGAGTACTTC. The chain combines TRBV7-6 with TRBJ2-5, with 7 positions matching TRBD1. Trimming removed 5 bases from V and 12 bases from J; junction bases left unmatched: 6. The CDR3 is 11 residues long. CDR1 and CDR2 from the germline V gene are SGHVS and FNYEAQ. The whole variable domain, remainder taken from reference TRBV7-6 and TRBJ2-5, is GAGVSQSPRYKVTKRGQDVALRCDPISGHVSLYWYRQALGQGPEFLTYFNYEAQQDKSGLPNDRFSAERPEGSISTLTIQRTEQRDSAMYRCASSTGTVEYFGPGTRLLVL.

V and J are TRBV20-1 and TRBJ2-1; D not certain. Germline assignment: CDR1 DFQATT and CDR2 SNEGSKA (reference sequence). CDR3 size: 14 residues. With 0 bases removed from V and 9 bases from J, the gap between germline ends came to 15 bases. The CDR3 protein is CSARDSDPPPEQFF. In nucleotides, the CDR3 is TGCAGTGCTAGAGATTCGGATCCACCCCCTGAGCAGTTCTTC.

This chain's CDR3 is CASSVSSGANVLTF. The CDR3 nucleotides are TGTGCCAGCTCAGTAAGCTCTGGGGCCAACGTCCTGACTTTC. The V gene is TRBV18, the J gene TRBJ2-6; the D is unclear. Deletions cut 5 bases from V and 0 bases from J, with 5 bases between. Germline V CDR1 and CDR2: KGHSH, LQKENI. CDR3 length: 14 amino acids.

This clone was recorded a few times. The rearrangement joins TRBV28 to TRBJ1-1; D is unclear. With 1 base removed from V and 0 bases from J, the gap between germline ends came to 6 bases. Germline CDR1 is MDHEN and CDR2 is SYDVKM. The length of the CDR3 is 14 residues. CDR3 bases: TGTGCCAGCAGTTTATTACAGTTGAACACTGAAGCTTTCTTT. Its protein is CASSLLQLNTEAFF. Full variable domain (missing parts from reference TRBV28 and TRBJ1-1): DVKVTQSSRYLVKRTGEKVFLECVQDMDHENMFWYRQDPGLGLRLIYFSYDVKMKEKGDIPEGYSVSREKKERFSLILESASTNQTSMYLCASSLLQLNTEAFFGQGTRLTVV.

A word on this clone: Its ends do not fully match the called genes, so a read error is possible. The rearrangement links TRBV28 to TRBJ1-6; a possible D gene is TRBD1 (5 bases). This CDR3 has 15 amino acids. Germline CDR1 is MDHEN and CDR2 is SYDVKM. CDR3 DNA: TGTGCCAGCAGTTTACAGGGCTCCTATAATTCATCCCTCCACTTT. It specifies CASSLQGSYNSSLHF.

This clone is deemed medium-sized. The chain has TRBV7-2 and TRBJ2-7; D perhaps matches TRBD2 (6 bases). The CDR3 runs 15 residues. Germline V lookup: CDR1 SGHTA, CDR2 FQGNSA. Trimming shortened V by 1 base and J by 2 bases, and 12 bases separated the two germline ends. CDR3 DNA sequence: TGTGCCAGCAGCTTAGATAGCGGACCTACCTACGAGCAGTACTTC. Its translation: CASSLDSGPTYEQYF.

The rearrangement uses TRBV2 and TRBJ1-4; D gene unclear. This CDR3 contains 16 residues. The V gene's germline CDR1 is SNHLY and CDR2 FYNNEI. Trimming pared 8 bases from V and 0 bases from J, leaving 16 bases between. The DNA of the CDR3 is TGTGCCAGCCTCGGATGGAGGATTGCAACTAATGAAAAACTGTTTTTT. This translates into CASLGWRIATNEKLFF.

This clone was detected ten times or more. V usage is TRBV7-9 and J usage is TRBJ1-2, with no clear D. CDR1 is SEHNR and CDR2 is FQNEAQ in the germline V gene (reference sequence). V was cut by 2 bases and J by 13 bases, with 11 bases left in between. This CDR3 region has 11 residues. CDR3 sequence (DNA): TGTGCCAGCAGCTTATCCCCCCCCCCCACCTTC. The encoded protein is CASSLSPPPTF.

Only a few counts were recorded for this clone. The V gene is TRBV6-2 or TRBV6-3, the J gene TRBJ1-1; D unresolved. CDR1 MNHEY and CDR2 SVGEGT come from the germline V gene. The CDR3 is 13 amino acids. Trimming stripped 5 bases from V and 0 bases from J, with 7 bases between. CDR3 nucleotides: TGTGCCAGCAGTACCACACTGAACACTGAAGCTTTCTTT. Amino acids: CASSTTLNTEAFF.